This entry lists 25 T cell receptor beta chains sequenced from one sample in a study of response to subunit inactivated influenza vaccine. TCRdb re-called the RT-PCR reads through MiXCR, storing one row per CDR3 protein. The table lists 500,000 to 600,000 distinct CDR3 sequences, 10% to 12% of them singletons, with roughly 9.6% in the top ten. In addition, the sample was reused for a study of T cells expressing NK-cell markers. This second study notes: Scientists made TCR beta cDNA using 5'RACE template switching with UMIs.

The sequencing here drew on PBMCs from blood, taken on the day of vaccination. The receptors were sampled from a man aged 45-65 years who received an inactivated influenza vaccine.

This clonotype was detected many times. The rearrangement uses TRBV7-2 and TRBJ2-7; D is ambiguous. CDR3 length equals 14 residues. V lost 4 bases and J lost 0, with 10 bases in between. The germline V gene encodes CDR1 SGHTA and CDR2 FQGNSA. DNA for the CDR3: TGTGCCAGCAGCTCGCAGAGGAGCTCCTACGAGCAGTACTTC. Its protein is CASSSQRSSYEQYF.

This clonotype was counted a few times. V usage is TRBV12-3 or TRBV12-4 and J usage is TRBJ2-7; the D is unclear. V lost 6 bases, J lost 12 bases, and 15 bases lay in between. The CDR3 covers 11 residues. The CDR3 DNA reads TGTGCCAGCAGCCAAGGATCCCACCTGTACTTC. It specifies CASSQGSHLYF.

This clonotype was counted many times. V usage is TRBV12-3 or TRBV12-4 and J usage is TRBJ2-1; D is undetermined. Deletions cut 2 bases from V and 8 bases from J, with 13 bases between. The CDR3 covers 14 residues. CDR3 nucleotides: TGTGCCAGCAGTTTACTGGGTGGTCTGGATGAGCAGTTCTTC. Protein sequence: CASSLLGGLDEQFF.

This clonotype was detected ten times or more. The chain is built from TRBV6-1 and TRBJ1-4, with D hard to call. The CDR3 is 13 residues long. V lost 4 bases to trimming and J lost 7 bases, with 10 bases between them. CDR1 is MNHNS, CDR2 SASEGT, per germline. This CDR3 reads CASSAPGGEKLFF. In nucleotides, the CDR3 is TGTGCCAGCAGTGCCCCCGGAGGTGAAAAACTGTTTTTT.

At least ten counts were recorded for this clonotype. This chain joins TRBV5-1 and TRBJ2-3; D gene uncertain. The germline V and J ends were trimmed by 0 bases and 7 bases, with 3 bases remaining between them. The CDR3 consists of 11 residues. Germline V gene sequence: CDR1 SGHRS, CDR2 YFSETQ. The CDR3 here is CASSLGYTQYF. The CDR3 coding sequence is TGCGCCAGCAGCTTGGGATATACGCAGTATTTT.

The V and J genes are TRBV7-9 and TRBJ1-4, with a possible D match to TRBD1 (5 bases). In germline, CDR1 is SEHNR, CDR2 FQNEAQ (reference sequence). The CDR3 runs 11 residues. Trimming shortened V by 7 bases and J by 12 bases, and 12 bases separated the two germline ends. The CDR3 region has the DNA TGTGCCAGCACCAATGGGGGGGAACTGTTTTTT. Translation: CASTNGGELFF.

This clonotype was detected a few times. V and J are TRBV12-3 or TRBV12-4 and TRBJ1-1; D might be TRBD1 (5 bases). Trimming cost V 6 bases and J 0 bases, with 14 bases left between them. There are 15 residues in the CDR3. This CDR3 reads CASSPTTVLNTEAFF. CDR3 sequence (DNA): TGTGCCAGCAGCCCCACGACAGTTTTGAACACTGAAGCTTTCTTT.

This clonotype was seen ten or more times. The rearrangement uses TRBV6-2 or TRBV6-3 and TRBJ2-7; D gene unclear. The CDR3 extends over 15 amino acids. Looked up from germline, CDR1 is MNHEY and CDR2 is SVGEGT. V was cut by 2 bases and J by 2 bases, with 13 bases left in between. CDR3 in DNA: TGTGCCAGCAGTTACGGCACTTCGTCTACCTACGAGCAGTACTTC. Residues: CASSYGTSSTYEQYF.

This clonotype has just a few counts. The J gene is TRBJ1-1, the V gene TRBV27; the D gene is possibly TRBD1 (5 bases). Trimming cost V 6 bases and J 4 bases, with 21 bases left between them. Per germline, CDR1 MNHEY and CDR2 SMNVEV (reference sequence). This CDR3 is 16 amino acids long. CDR3: CASRPTTQWGRTEAFF. The CDR3 DNA follows: TGTGCCAGCAGACCAACCACGCAGTGGGGCCGCACTGAAGCTTTCTTT.

This clonotype was seen repeatedly, ten times or more. J is TRBJ2-2 and V is TRBV12-3 or TRBV12-4; D is possibly TRBD1 (5 bases). The CDR3 loop spans 14 amino acids. V was shortened by 6 bases and J by 3 bases, with 11 bases between the two germline ends. DNA for the CDR3: TGTGCCAGCAGCCTTACAGGATACACCGGGGAGCTGTTTTTT. It specifies CASSLTGYTGELFF.

The chain has TRBV6-1 and TRBJ1-1; perhaps TRBD1 as D (5 bases). Trimming took 9 bases from V and 4 from J, leaving 18 bases between them. This CDR3 comprises 14 residues. Germline-derived CDR1 and CDR2 are MNHNS and SASEGT. The CDR3 DNA sequence: TGTGCCAGTTTCCCACCGGGCAGGGTCACTGAAGCTTTCTTT. The encoded protein is CASFPPGRVTEAFF.

This clonotype was seen repeatedly, ten times or more. This chain joins TRBV12-3 or TRBV12-4 and TRBJ2-5, with D tentatively TRBD2 (6 bases). V lost 0 bases to trimming and J lost 4 bases, with 9 bases between them. This CDR3 is built from 14 residues. CDR3 sequence: CASSLAGGRETQYF. CDR3 coding DNA: TGTGCCAGCAGTTTAGCGGGAGGTCGAGAGACCCAGTACTTC.

This clonotype was detected only a few times. This sequence joins TRBV4-3 and TRBJ1-1; 7 bases are a match to TRBD1. The germline gives CDR1 LGHNA, CDR2 YSLEER. The CDR3 length is 12 residues. V gave up 4 bases and J gave up 8 bases; unmatched junction bases: 4. CDR3 amino acids: CASSRGDREAFF. As DNA, the CDR3 is TGCGCCAGCAGCCGAGGGGACAGAGAAGCTTTCTTT.

This clonotype occurred a few times. The chain joins TRBV4-2 to TRBJ2-4; 9 positions agree with TRBD1. After removal of 1 base from V and 1 base from J, the junction contained 11 bases not matched to a gene. Germline V gives CDR1 LGHNA, CDR2 YNFKEQ. The CDR3 runs to 19 residues. The CDR3 loop reads CASSQAHGQGMGAKNIQYF. CDR3 bases: TGTGCCAGCAGCCAAGCCCACGGACAGGGGATGGGTGCCAAAAACATTCAGTACTTC.

The V call is TRBV12-3 or TRBV12-4, the J call TRBJ2-1; 11 nucleotides match TRBD2. The CDR3 loop spans 15 amino acids. Trimming at V came to 3 bases and at J to 8 bases, leaving 6 bases not matched to a gene. The CDR3 DNA reads as TGTGCCAGCAGTTTGGCGACTAGCGGGATTGATGAGCAGTTCTTC. Amino acid sequence: CASSLATSGIDEQFF.

In this sample, this clonotype turned up a few times. This chain uses TRBV12-3 or TRBV12-4 with TRBJ2-3, with D hard to call. Trimming took 2 bases from V and 6 from J, leaving 12 bases between them. The CDR3 has 14 residues. In DNA form, the CDR3 reads TGTGCCAGCAGTTTAAGGCTAGGCCCCGATACGCAGTATTTT. Translating it yields CASSLRLGPDTQYF.

This clonotype was found a few times. The V gene is TRBV20-1, the J gene TRBJ2-7; a possible D gene is TRBD2 (7 bases). This CDR3 is 13 amino acids long. Trimming took off 8 bases at V and 2 bases at J, with 16 bases between the two ends. The germline CDR1 and CDR2 sequences are DFQATT and SNEGSKA (reference sequence). CDR3 in DNA: TGCAGTCCACGGGGGGCCGTGACCTACGAGCAGTACTTC. Protein product: CSPRGAVTYEQYF.

The chain is built from TRBV2 and TRBJ2-7, with 12 bases fitting TRBD1. Germline CDR1 and CDR2: SNHLY and FYNNEI. V lost 4 bases, J lost 6 bases, and 4 bases stayed unmatched. The CDR3 sequence is 14 residues long. The CDR3: CASSAAGQGAEQYF. The CDR3 coding sequence is TGTGCCAGCAGTGCGGCGGGACAGGGGGCCGAGCAGTACTTC.

V gene TRBV20-1 combines with J gene TRBJ2-5; D is possibly TRBD1 or TRBD2 (5 bases each). CDR1 and CDR2 (germline): DFQATT, SNEGSKA (reference sequence). The CDR3 runs 15 residues. V lost 5 bases, J lost 5 bases, and 21 bases lay in between. CDR3 nucleotides: TGCAGTGCTGAAAACCCGGGACCGGGGATGGAGACCCAGTACTTC. Amino acids: CSAENPGPGMETQYF.

This clonotype has more than one count but fewer than ten. CDR3 DNA sequence: TGCGCCAGCAGCCAGACAGATAGAAAAGAGACCCAGTACTTC. Residues: CASSQTDRKETQYF. The chain uses TRBV4-1 and TRBJ2-5; possibly TRBD1 for D (5 bases). CDR3 size: 14 residues. V lost 3 bases to trimming and J lost 3 bases, with 11 bases between them. CDR1 and CDR2 (germline): MGHRA, YSYEKL.

The sample holds a few counts of this clonotype. This chain connects TRBV5-1 to TRBJ2-2, with 7 bases fitting TRBD2. Germline V gene lookup returns CDR1 SGHRS and CDR2 YFSETQ. The V and J ends lost 3 bases and 5 bases, in that order; junction bases with no gene match: 7. This CDR3 is 15 amino acids long. CDR3 coding DNA: TGCGCCAGCAGCTACACCGGGACTACAACCGGGGAGCTGTTTTTT. It translates to CASSYTGTTTGELFF.

This clonotype was observed a handful of times. This sequence joins TRBV6-5 and TRBJ2-7, with D possibly being TRBD2 (5 bases). Germline CDR1 is MNHEY and CDR2 is SVGAGI. V lost 2 bases and J lost 5, with 19 bases in between. CDR3 length equals 16 residues. CDR3 sequence reads: CASSYGADFERHEQYF. In nucleotides, the CDR3 is TGTGCCAGCAGTTACGGCGCGGACTTTGAAAGACACGAGCAGTACTTC.

This clonotype was detected a few times. The chain couples TRBV15 to TRBJ2-6; D is unresolved. CDR1 is LNHNV and CDR2 is YYDKDF in the germline V gene (reference sequence). Trimming stripped 1 base from V and 4 bases from J, with 5 bases between. This CDR3 region has 14 residues. CDR3 sequence reads: CATSRGSGANVLTF. As DNA, the CDR3 is TGTGCCACCAGCAGAGGATCGGGGGCCAACGTCCTGACTTTC.

The CDR3: CASSEEGGRIYEQYF. The CDR3 DNA reads as TGTGCCAGCAGTGAAGAAGGGGGCAGGATCTACGAGCAGTACTTC. V is TRBV2 and J is TRBJ2-7; 7 positions agree with TRBD1. J was trimmed by 3 bases and V by 1 base; bases with no gene match: 6. Germline-derived CDR1 and CDR2 are SNHLY and FYNNEI. The CDR3 length is 15 residues.

This sequence joins TRBV6-2 or TRBV6-3 and TRBJ1-1; TRBD1 matches 7 bases. Germline CDR1 is MNHEY and CDR2 is SVGEGT. With 11 bases clipped from V and 1 base from J, the junction kept 13 bases outside the gene matches. The CDR3 has 15 amino acids. CDR3 nucleotide sequence: TGTGCCTCCAAACTTTACGGGACAGAGAACACTGAAGCTTTCTTT. It encodes CASKLYGTENTEAFF.